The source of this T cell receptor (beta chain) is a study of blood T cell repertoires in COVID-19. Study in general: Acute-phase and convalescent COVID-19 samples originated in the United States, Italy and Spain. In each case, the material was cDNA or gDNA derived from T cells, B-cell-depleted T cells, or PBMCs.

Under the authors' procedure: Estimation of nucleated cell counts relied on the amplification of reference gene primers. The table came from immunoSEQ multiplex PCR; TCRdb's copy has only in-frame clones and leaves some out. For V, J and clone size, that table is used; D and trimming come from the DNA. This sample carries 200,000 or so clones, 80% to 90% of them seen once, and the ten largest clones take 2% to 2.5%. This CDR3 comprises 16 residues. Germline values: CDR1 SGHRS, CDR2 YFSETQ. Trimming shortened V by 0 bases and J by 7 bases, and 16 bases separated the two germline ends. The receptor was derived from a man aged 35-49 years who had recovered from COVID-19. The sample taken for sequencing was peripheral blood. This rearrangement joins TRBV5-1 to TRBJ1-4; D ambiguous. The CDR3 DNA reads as TGCGCCAGCAGCTTGGTGGGCGGGCAGCACGGTGAAAAACTGTTTTTT. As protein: CASSLVGGQHGEKLFF.